What follows describes a single TCR beta chain. The sample belongs to a study of control samples from healthy donors and cancer patients. Germline CDR1 reads MDHEN; CDR2 reads SYDVKM. Trimming removed 2 bases at V and 3 bases at J, with 11 bases between. The CDR3 is 15 amino acids. Using immunoSEQ multiplex PCR, the repertoire was profiled, and TCRdb retains in-frame clones only, with some absent. The data show over 150,000 clones, 96% seen once. The V call is TRBV28, the J call TRBJ1-5; tentative D call: TRBD1 (5 bases). This sequence originates from a woman in her thirties in good health. Sequences were obtained from blood. The CDR3 DNA reads TGTGCCAGCAGTTTAAACCGGGGGACCAATCAGCCCCAGCATTTT. Protein product: CASSLNRGTNQPQHF.